This T cell receptor (beta chain) was sequenced during a study of cytomegalovirus exposure and HLA in healthy donors. Overall study findings and caveats: When presence/absence was analysed, sequencing depth was taken to be roughly uniform across donors. On later analysis, the bulk of CMV-associated TCR beta chains appeared to be HLA-restricted.

As regards this clone: What it recognizes is unknown.

Per the germline V gene, CDR1 is SGHDT and CDR2 is YYEEEE. J was trimmed by 10 bases and V by 0 bases; bases with no gene match: 0. CDR3 length: 14 amino acids. The PCR made use of 60 Vbeta and 13 Jbeta primers. In the source study's methods: In a later analysis, 75 million to 85 million unique TCR beta chains included roughly 11 million shared by two or more donors. Data came from immunoSEQ multiplex PCR; TCRdb stores just in-frame clones and leaves some out. V and J calls and clone size are given by that table; D and trimming were obtained from the DNA. This table holds 110,000 to 150,000 clones, 70% to 80% found once.

Sequencing was carried out using PBMCs. The genes are TRBV5-6 and TRBJ1-6, with 11 bases aligning to TRBD1. This clonotype originated in a woman between 55 and 75 years old in good health and CMV-seropositive. The CDR3 loop is CASSLGTGGSPLHF. CDR3 in DNA: TGTGCCAGCAGCTTGGGGACAGGGGGCTCACCCCTCCACTTT.